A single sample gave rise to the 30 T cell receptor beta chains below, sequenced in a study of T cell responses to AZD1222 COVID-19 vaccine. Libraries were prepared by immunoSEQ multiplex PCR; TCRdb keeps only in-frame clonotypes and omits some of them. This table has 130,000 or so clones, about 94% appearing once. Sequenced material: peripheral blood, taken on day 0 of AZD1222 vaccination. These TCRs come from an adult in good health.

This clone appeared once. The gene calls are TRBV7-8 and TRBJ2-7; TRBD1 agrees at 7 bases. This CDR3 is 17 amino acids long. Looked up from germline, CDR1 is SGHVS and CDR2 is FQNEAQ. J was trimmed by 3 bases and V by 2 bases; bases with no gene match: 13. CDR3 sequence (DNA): TGTGCCAGCAGCTTAATCCCCCAGGGACAGCTTTTCTACGAGCAGTACTTC. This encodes CASSLIPQGQLFYEQYF.

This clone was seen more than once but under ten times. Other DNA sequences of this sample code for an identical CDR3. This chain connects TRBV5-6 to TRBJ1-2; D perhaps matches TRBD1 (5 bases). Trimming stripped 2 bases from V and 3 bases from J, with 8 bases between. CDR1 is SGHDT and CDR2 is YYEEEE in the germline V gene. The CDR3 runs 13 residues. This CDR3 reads CASSFGRDYGYTF. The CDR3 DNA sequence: TGTGCCAGCAGCTTCGGCAGGGACTATGGCTACACCTTC.

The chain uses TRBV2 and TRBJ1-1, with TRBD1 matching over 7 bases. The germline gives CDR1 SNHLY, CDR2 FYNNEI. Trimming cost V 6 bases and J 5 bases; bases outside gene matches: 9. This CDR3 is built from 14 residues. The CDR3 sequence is CASREGARRTEAFF. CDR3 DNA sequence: TGTGCCAGCAGGGAGGGGGCGCGGAGGACTGAAGCTTTCTTT.

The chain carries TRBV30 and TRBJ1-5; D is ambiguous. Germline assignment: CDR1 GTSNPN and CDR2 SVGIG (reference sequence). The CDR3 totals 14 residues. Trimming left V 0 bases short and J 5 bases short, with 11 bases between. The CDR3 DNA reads TGTGCCTGGAGTGTACGAGGGTCGGATCAGCCCCAGCATTTT. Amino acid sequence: CAWSVRGSDQPQHF.

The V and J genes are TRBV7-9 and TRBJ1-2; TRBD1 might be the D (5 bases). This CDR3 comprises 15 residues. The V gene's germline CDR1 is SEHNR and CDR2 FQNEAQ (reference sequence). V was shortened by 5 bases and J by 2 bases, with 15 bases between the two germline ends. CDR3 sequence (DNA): TGTGCCAGCAGCACCCTGATGCAGGGAAACTATGGCTACACCTTC. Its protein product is CASSTLMQGNYGYTF.

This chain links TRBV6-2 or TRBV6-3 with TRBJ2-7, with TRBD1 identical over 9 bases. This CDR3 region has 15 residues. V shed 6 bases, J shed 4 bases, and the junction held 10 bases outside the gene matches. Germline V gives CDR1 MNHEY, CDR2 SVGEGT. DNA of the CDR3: TGTGCCAGCAGCCCCTTAACAGGGGGCATGTACGAGCAGTACTTC. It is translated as CASSPLTGGMYEQYF.

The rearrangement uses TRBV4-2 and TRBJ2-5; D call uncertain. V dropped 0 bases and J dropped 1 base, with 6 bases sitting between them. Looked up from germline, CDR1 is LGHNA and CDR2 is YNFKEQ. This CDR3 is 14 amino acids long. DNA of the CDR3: TGTGCCAGCAGCCAAGAGGGGTTCCAAGAGACCCAGTACTTC. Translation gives CASSQEGFQETQYF.

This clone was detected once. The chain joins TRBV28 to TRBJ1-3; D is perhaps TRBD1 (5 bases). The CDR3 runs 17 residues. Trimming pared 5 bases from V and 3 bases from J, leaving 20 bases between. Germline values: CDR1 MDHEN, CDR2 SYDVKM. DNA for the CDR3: TGTGCCAGCAGTCCGCCCCTAGGCGGGGGAATTGGAAACACCATATATTTT. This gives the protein CASSPPLGGGIGNTIYF.

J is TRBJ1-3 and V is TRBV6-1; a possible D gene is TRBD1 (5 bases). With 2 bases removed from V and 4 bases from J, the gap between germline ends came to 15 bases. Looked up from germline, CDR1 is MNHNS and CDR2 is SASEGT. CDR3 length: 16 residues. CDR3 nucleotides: TGTGCCAGCAGTGAAATCGACGGGGCGGAAGGAAACACCATATATTTT. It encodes CASSEIDGAEGNTIYF.

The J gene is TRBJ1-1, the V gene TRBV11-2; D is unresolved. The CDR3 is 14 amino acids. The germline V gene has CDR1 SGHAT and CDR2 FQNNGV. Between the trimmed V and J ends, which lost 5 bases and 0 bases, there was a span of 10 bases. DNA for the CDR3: TGTGCCAGCAGCCGGGCCGGTATGAACACTGAAGCTTTCTTT. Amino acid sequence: CASSRAGMNTEAFF.

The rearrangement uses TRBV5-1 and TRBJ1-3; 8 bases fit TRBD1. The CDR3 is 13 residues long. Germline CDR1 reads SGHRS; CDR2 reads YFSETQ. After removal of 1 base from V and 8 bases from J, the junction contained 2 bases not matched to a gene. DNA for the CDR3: TGCGCCAGCAGCTTGACAGGGGGGGACACCATATATTTT. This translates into CASSLTGGDTIYF.

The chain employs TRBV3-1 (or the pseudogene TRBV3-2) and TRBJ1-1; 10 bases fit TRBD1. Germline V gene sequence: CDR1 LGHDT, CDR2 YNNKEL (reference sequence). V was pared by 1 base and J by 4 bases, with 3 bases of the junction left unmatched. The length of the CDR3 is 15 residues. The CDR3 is CASSQAGTGATEAFF. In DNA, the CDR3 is TGTGCCAGCAGCCAAGCCGGGACAGGGGCCACTGAAGCTTTCTTT.

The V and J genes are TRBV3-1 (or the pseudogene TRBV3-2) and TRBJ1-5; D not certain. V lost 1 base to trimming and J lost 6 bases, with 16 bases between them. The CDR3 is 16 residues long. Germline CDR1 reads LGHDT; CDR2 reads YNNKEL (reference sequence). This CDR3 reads CASSQGGEVGVQPQHF. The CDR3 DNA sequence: TGTGCCAGCAGCCAAGGGGGAGAGGTTGGTGTTCAGCCCCAGCATTTT.

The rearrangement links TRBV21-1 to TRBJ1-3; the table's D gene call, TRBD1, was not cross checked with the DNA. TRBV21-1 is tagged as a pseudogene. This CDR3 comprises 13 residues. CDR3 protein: CASSDISGNTIYF. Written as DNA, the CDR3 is TGTGCCAGCAGCGACATCTCTGGAAACACCATATATTTT.

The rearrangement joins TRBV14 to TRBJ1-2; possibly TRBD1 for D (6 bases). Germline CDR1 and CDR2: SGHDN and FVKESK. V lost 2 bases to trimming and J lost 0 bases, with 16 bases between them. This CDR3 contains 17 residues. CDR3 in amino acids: CASSQFFGDTSNYGYTF. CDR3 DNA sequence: TGTGCCAGCAGCCAATTTTTCGGGGACACTTCTAACTATGGCTACACCTTC.

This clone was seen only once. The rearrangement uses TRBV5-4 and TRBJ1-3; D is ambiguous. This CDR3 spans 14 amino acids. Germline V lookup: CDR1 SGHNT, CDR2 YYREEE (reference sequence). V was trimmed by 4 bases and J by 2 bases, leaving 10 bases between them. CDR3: CASSPESTGNTIYF. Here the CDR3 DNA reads TGTGCCAGCAGCCCCGAATCGACTGGAAACACCATATATTTT. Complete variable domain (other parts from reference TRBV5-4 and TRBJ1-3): ETGVTQSPTHLIKTRGQQVTLRCSSQSGHNTVSWYQQALGQGPQFIFQYYREEENGRGNFPPRFSGLQFPNYSSELNVNALELDDSALYLCASSPESTGNTIYFGEGSWLTVV.

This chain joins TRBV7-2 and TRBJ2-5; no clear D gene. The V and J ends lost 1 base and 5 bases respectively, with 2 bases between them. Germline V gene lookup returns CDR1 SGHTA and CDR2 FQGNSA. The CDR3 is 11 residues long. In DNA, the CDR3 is TGTGCCAGCAGCTTAGACGAGACCCAGTACTTC. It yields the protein CASSLDETQYF.

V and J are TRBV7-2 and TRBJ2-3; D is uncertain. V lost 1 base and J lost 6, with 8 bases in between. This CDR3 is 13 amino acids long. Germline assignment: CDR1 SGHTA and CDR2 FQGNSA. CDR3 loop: CASSLEWRDTQYF. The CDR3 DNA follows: TGTGCCAGCAGCTTAGAATGGCGGGATACGCAGTATTTT.

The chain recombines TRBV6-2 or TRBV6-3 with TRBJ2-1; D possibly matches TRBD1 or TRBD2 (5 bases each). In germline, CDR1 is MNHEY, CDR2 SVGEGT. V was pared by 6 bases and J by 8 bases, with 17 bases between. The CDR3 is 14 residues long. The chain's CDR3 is CASSGSWDADEQFF. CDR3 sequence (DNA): TGTGCCAGCAGCGGGTCATGGGACGCCGATGAGCAGTTCTTC.

CDR3 sequence: CASSPGRSNQPQHF. The CDR3 DNA is TGTGCCAGCTCACCGGGTCGTAGCAATCAGCCCCAGCATTTT. The rearrangement uses TRBV18 and TRBJ1-5, with D unclear. This CDR3 comprises 14 residues. Germline V gene lookup returns CDR1 KGHSH and CDR2 LQKENI. Trimming took off 3 bases at V and 0 bases at J, with 6 bases between the two ends.

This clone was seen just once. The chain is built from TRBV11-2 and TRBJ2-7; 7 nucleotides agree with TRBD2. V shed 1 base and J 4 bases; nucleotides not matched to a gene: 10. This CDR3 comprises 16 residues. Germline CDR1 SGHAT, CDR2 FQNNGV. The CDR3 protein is CASSLGAGSGVYEQYF. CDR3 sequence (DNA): TGTGCCAGCAGCTTAGGAGCGGGAAGCGGGGTATACGAGCAGTACTTC.

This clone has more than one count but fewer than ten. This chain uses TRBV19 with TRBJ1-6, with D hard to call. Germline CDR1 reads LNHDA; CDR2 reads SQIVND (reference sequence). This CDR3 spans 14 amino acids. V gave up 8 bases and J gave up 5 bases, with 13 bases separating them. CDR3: CASQREGDNSPLHF. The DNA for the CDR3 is TGTGCCAGTCAGCGCGAGGGTGATAATTCACCCCTCCACTTT.

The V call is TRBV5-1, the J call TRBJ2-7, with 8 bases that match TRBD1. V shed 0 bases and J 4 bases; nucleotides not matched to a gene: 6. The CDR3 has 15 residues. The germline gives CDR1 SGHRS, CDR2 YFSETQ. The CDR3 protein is CASSLDPTGAYEQYF. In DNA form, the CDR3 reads TGCGCCAGCAGCTTGGATCCGACAGGGGCATACGAGCAGTACTTC. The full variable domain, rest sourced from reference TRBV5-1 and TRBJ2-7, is KAGVTQTPRYLIKTRGQQVTLSCSPISGHRSVSWYQQTPGQGLQFLFEYFSETQRNKGNFPGRFSGRQFSNSRSEMNVSTLELGDSALYLCASSLDPTGAYEQYFGPGTRLTVT.

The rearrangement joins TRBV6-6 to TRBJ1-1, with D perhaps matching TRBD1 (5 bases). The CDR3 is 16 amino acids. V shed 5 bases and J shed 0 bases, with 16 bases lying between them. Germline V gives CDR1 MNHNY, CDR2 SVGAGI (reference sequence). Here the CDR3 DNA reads TGTGCCAGCAGTCGAACCGGGGGACTAATGAACACTGAAGCTTTCTTT. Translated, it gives CASSRTGGLMNTEAFF.

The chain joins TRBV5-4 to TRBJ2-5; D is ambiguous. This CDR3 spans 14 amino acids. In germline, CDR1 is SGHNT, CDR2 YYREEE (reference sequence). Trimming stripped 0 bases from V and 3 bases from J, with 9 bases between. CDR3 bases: TGTGCCAGCAGCTTGGCCGGACGGAAAGAGACCCAGTACTTC. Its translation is CASSLAGRKETQYF.

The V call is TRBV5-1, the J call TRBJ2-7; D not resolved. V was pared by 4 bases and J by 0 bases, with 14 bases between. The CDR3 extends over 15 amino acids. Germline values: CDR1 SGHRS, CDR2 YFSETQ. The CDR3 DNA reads TGCGCCAGCAGCCGATTCGGACCAAGCTCCTACGAGCAGTACTTC. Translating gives CASSRFGPSSYEQYF.

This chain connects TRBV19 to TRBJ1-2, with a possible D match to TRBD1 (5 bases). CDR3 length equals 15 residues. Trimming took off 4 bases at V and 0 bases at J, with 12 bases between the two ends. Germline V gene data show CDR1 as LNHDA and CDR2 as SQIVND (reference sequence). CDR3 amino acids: CASSKTVLANYGYTF. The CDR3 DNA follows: TGTGCCAGTAGTAAGACAGTTCTAGCTAACTATGGCTACACCTTC. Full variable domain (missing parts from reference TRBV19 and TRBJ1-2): DGGITQSPKYLFRKEGQNVTLSCEQNLNHDAMYWYRQDPGQGLRLIYYSQIVNDFQKGDIAEGYSVSREKKESFPLTVTSAQKNPTAFYLCASSKTVLANYGYTFGSGTRLTVV.

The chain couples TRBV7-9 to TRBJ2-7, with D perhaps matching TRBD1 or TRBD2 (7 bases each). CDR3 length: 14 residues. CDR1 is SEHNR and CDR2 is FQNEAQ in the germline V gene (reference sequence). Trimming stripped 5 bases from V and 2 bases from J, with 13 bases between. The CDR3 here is CASSPQGGTYEQYF. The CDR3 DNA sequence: TGTGCCAGCAGCCCTCAGGGGGGGACCTACGAGCAGTACTTC.

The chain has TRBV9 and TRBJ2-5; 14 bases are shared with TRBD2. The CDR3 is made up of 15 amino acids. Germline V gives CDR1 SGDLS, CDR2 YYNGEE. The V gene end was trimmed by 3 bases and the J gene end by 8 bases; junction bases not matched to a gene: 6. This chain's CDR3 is CASSATSGGAGTQYF. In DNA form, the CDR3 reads TGTGCCAGCAGCGCGACTAGCGGGGGGGCCGGTACCCAGTACTTC.

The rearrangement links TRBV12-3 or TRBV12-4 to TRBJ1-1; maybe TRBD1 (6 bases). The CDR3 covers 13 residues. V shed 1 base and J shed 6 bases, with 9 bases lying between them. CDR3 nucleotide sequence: TGTGCCAGCAGTTTAGTCCCAGGGGCTGAAGCTTTCTTT. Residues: CASSLVPGAEAFF.